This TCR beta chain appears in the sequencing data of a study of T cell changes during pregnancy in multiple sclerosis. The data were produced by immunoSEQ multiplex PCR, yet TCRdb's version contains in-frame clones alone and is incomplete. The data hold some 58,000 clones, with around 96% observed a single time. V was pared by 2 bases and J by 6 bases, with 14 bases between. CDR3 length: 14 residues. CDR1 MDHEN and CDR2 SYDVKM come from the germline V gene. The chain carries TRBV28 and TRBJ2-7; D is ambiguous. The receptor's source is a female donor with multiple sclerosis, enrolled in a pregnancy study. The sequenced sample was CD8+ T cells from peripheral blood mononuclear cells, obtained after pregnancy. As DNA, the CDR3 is TGTGCCAGCAGTTTAGGCAGGATGAGTTTCGAGCAGTACTTC. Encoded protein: CASSLGRMSFEQYF.